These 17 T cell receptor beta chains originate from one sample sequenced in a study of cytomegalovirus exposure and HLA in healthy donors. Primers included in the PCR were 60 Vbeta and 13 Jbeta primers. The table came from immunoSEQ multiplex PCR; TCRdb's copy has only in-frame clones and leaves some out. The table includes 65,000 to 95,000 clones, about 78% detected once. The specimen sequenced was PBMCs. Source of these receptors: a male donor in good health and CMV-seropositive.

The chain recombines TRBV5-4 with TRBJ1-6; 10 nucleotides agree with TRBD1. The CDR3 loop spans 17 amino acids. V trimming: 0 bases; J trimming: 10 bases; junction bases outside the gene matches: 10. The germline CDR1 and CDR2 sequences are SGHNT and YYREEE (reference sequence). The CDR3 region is CASSLGQGAPIISPLHF. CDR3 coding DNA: TGTGCCAGCAGCTTGGGACAGGGGGCGCCTATCATATCACCCCTCCACTTT.

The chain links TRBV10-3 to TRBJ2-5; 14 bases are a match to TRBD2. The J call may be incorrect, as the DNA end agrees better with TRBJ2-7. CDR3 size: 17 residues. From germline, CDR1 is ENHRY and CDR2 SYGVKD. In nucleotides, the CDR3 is TGTGCCATCAGTGCGGGACTAGCGGGAGACTTGCGGCACGAGCAGTACTTC. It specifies CAISAGLAGDLRHEQYF.

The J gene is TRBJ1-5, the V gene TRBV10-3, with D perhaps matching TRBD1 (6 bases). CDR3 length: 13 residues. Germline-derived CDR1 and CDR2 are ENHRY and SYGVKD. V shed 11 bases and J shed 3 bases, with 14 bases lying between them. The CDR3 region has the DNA TGTGCCGGCCGCCGGGACAACAATCAGCCCCAGCATTTT. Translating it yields CAGRRDNNQPQHF.

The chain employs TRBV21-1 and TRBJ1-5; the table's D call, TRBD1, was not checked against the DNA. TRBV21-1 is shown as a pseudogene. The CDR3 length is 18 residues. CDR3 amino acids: CASSKLVRDREANQPQHF. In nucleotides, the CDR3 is TGTGCCAGCAGCAAACTGGTGCGGGACAGGGAGGCAAATCAGCCCCAGCATTTT.

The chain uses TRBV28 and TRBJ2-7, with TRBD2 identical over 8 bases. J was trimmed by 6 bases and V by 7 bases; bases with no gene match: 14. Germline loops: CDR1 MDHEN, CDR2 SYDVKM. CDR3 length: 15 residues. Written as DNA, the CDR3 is TGTGCCAGCAAAGTTAGCGGGATATTTTCGGGCGAGCAGTACTTC. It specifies CASKVSGIFSGEQYF.

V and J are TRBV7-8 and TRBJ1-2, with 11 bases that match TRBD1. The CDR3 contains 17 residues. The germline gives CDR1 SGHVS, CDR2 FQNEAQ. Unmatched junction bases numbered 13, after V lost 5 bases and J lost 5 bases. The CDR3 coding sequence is TGTGCCAGCAGCCCCCTTGGCGGGACAGGGGGGCGGTATGGCTACACCTTC. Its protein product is CASSPLGGTGGRYGYTF. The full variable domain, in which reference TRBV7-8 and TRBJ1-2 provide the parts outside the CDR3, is GAGVSQSPRYKVAKRGQDVALRCDPISGHVSLFWYQQALGQGPEFLTYFQNEAQLDKSGLPSDRFFAERPEGSVSTLKIQRTQQEDSAVYLCASSPLGGTGGRYGYTFGSGTRLTVV.

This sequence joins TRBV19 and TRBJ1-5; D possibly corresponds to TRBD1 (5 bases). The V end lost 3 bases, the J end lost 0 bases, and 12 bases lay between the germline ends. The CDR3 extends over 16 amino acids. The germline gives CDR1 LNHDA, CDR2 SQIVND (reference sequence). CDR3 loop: CASSIDSPYSNQPQHF. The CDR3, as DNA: TGTGCCAGTAGTATTGACAGCCCTTATAGCAATCAGCCCCAGCATTTT.

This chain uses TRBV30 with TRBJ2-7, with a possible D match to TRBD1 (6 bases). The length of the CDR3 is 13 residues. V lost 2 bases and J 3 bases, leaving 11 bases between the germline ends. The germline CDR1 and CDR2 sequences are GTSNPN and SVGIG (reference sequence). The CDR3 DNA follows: TGTGCCTGGAGTAGGGGGATAGTCTACGAGCAGTACTTC. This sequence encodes CAWSRGIVYEQYF.

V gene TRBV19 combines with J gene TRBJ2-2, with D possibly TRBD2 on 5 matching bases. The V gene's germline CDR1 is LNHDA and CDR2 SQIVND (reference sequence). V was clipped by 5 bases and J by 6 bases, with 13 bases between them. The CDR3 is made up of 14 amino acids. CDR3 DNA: TGTGCCAGTAGTGAGGGCCCATTCCCCGGGGAGCTGTTTTTT. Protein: CASSEGPFPGELFF.

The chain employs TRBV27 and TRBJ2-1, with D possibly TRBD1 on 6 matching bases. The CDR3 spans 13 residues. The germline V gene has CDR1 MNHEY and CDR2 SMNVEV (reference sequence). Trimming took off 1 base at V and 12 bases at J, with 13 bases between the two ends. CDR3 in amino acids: CASSLFGATGQFF. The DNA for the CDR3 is TGTGCCAGCAGTTTATTCGGGGCGACAGGGCAGTTCTTC.

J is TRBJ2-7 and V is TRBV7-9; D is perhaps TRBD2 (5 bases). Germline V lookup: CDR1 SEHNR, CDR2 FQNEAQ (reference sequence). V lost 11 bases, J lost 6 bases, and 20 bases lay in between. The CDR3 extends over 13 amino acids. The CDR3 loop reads CAGASGFPSEQYF. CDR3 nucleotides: TGTGCCGGCGCTTCGGGATTCCCTAGCGAGCAGTACTTC.

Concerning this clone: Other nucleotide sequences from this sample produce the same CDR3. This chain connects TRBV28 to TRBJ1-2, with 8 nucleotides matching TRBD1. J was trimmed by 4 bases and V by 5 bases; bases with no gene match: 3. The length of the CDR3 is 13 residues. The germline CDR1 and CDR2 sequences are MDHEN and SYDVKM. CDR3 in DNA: TGTGCCAGCAGTCTTACAGGGGGCTATGGCTACACCTTC. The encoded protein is CASSLTGGYGYTF.

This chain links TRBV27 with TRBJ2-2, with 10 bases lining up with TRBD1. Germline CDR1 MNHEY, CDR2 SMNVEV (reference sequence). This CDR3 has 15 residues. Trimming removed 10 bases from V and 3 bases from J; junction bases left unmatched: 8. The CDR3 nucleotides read TGTGCCATCGGTGGACAGGGGGGGTACACCGGGGAGCTGTTTTTT. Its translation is CAIGGQGGYTGELFF.

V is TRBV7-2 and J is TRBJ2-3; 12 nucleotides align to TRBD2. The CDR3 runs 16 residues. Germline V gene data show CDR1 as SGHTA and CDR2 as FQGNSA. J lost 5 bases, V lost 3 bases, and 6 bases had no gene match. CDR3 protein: CASSFASGGAGDTQYF. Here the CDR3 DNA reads TGTGCCAGCAGCTTCGCTAGCGGGGGGGCAGGAGATACGCAGTATTTT. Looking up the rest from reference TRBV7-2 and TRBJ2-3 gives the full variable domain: GAGVSQSPSNKVTEKGKDVELRCDPISGHTALYWYRQSLGQGLEFLIYFQGNSAPDKSGLPSDRFSAERTGGSVSTLTIQRTQQEDSAVYLCASSFASGGAGDTQYFGPGTRLTVL.

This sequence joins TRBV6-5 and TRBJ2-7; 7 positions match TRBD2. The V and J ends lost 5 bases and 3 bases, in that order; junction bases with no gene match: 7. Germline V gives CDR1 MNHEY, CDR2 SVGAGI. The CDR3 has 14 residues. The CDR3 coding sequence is TGTGCCAGCAGTATCCTAGCGGCTAGCTACGAGCAGTACTTC. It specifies CASSILAASYEQYF.

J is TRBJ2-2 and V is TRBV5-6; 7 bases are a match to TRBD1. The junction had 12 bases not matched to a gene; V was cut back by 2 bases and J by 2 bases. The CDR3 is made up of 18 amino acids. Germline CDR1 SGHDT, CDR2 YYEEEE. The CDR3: CASSFDYTGTVNTGELFF. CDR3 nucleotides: TGTGCCAGCAGCTTTGATTATACCGGGACAGTAAACACCGGGGAGCTGTTTTTT. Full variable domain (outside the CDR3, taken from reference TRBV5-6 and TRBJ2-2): DAGVTQSPTHLIKTRGQQVTLRCSPKSGHDTVSWYQQALGQGPQFIFQYYEEEERQRGNFPDRFSGHQFPNYSSELNVNALLLGDSALYLCASSFDYTGTVNTGELFFGEGSRLTVL.

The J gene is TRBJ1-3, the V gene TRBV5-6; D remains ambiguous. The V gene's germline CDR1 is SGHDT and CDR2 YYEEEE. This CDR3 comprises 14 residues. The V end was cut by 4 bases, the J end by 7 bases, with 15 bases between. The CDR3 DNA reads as TGTGCCAGCAGCGCTTCTAGGAGTCGGAACACCATATATTTT. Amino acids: CASSASRSRNTIYF. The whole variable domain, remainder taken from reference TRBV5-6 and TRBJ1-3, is DAGVTQSPTHLIKTRGQQVTLRCSPKSGHDTVSWYQQALGQGPQFIFQYYEEEERQRGNFPDRFSGHQFPNYSSELNVNALLLGDSALYLCASSASRSRNTIYFGEGSWLTVV.